The 20 T cell receptor beta chains below were found in one sample sequenced in a study of response to subunit inactivated influenza vaccine. Each CDR3 protein gets one entry after TCRdb re-called the RT-PCR reads with MiXCR. The table has more than 450,000 distinct CDR3 sequences, roughly 10% seen once. These data also formed part of another study, on T cells expressing NK-cell markers. Per that study: cDNA encoding TCR beta was synthesized via 5'RACE template switching incorporating UMIs.

The sequencing here drew on PBMCs from blood, taken on the day of vaccination. The receptors stem from a man in his fifties who received an inactivated influenza vaccine.

The chain links TRBV6-5 to TRBJ2-1; D is possibly TRBD1 (6 bases). The CDR3 loop spans 17 amino acids. CDR1 is MNHEY and CDR2 is SVGAGI in the germline V gene. Trimming pared 0 bases from V and 0 bases from J, leaving 12 bases between. The CDR3 spells CASSYSNNRASYNEQFF. CDR3 in DNA: TGTGCCAGCAGTTACTCGAACAACAGGGCCTCCTACAATGAGCAGTTCTTC.

This clonotype has at least ten counts. The V and J genes are TRBV12-3 or TRBV12-4 and TRBJ1-6; maybe TRBD1 (6 bases). V dropped 6 bases and J dropped 0 bases, with 12 bases sitting between them. This CDR3 comprises 16 residues. The CDR3 protein is CASRRTGSSYNSPLHF. The CDR3 nucleotides are TGTGCCAGCAGACGAACAGGGAGCTCCTATAATTCACCCCTCCACTTT.

The genes are TRBV24-1 and TRBJ2-7; D is perhaps TRBD1 (5 bases). The V and J ends lost 0 bases and 5 bases respectively, with 16 bases between them. Germline CDR1 reads KGHDR; CDR2 reads SFDVKD. CDR3 length equals 16 residues. The CDR3 bases are TGTGCCACCAGTGATTTGGGCAGGTCAGGGATCGACGAGCAGTACTTC. Translated, it gives CATSDLGRSGIDEQYF.

This clonotype showed up just a few times. The chain carries TRBV5-1 and TRBJ2-7, with D unclear. The length of the CDR3 is 14 residues. The V end lost 0 bases, the J end lost 2 bases, and 9 bases lay between the germline ends. Germline CDR1 is SGHRS and CDR2 is YFSETQ. CDR3 region: CASSLVATPYEQYF. In DNA form, the CDR3 reads TGCGCCAGCAGCTTGGTGGCTACCCCCTACGAGCAGTACTTC.

This clonotype was counted between two and nine times. The chain has TRBV28 and TRBJ2-1; the D gene is possibly TRBD2 (6 bases). Per germline, CDR1 MDHEN and CDR2 SYDVKM. The V gene lost 3 bases and the J gene lost 1 base, with 13 bases spanning the gap. The length of the CDR3 is 16 residues. CDR3 sequence: CASSFLASESYNEQFF. Here the CDR3 DNA reads TGTGCCAGCAGTTTCCTAGCGAGTGAGTCCTACAATGAGCAGTTCTTC. Supplemented by reference TRBV28 and TRBJ2-1, the full variable domain reads DVKVTQSSRYLVKRTGEKVFLECVQDMDHENMFWYRQDPGLGLRLIYFSYDVKMKEKGDIPEGYSVSREKKERFSLILESASTNQTSMYLCASSFLASESYNEQFFGPGTRLTVL.

This clonotype was recorded only once. The chain recombines TRBV21-1 with TRBJ2-2; TRBD1, the table's D call, was not compared with the DNA. TRBV21-1 is listed as a pseudogene. The CDR3 spans 20 residues. CDR3 region: CASSKVAKDTRRMNTGELFF. DNA for the CDR3: TGTGCCAGCAGCAAAGTAGCAAAGGACACGAGAAGGATGAACACCGGGGAGCTGTTTTTT.

CDR3 coding DNA: TGTGCCAGCAAATCTGTCACAGATACGCAGTATTTT. Its translation: CASKSVTDTQYF. The V gene is TRBV28, the J gene TRBJ2-3; no definite D call. The germline gives CDR1 MDHEN, CDR2 SYDVKM. V lost 7 bases and J lost 2, with 7 bases in between. CDR3 length: 12 amino acids.

There are a few counts of this clonotype. V is TRBV6-1 and J is TRBJ2-7; 7 nucleotides match TRBD2. CDR1 and CDR2 from the germline V gene are MNHNS and SASEGT. The CDR3 totals 14 residues. The CDR3 reads CATRKTSGNYEQYF. CDR3 DNA sequence: TGTGCAACCAGAAAAACAAGCGGGAACTACGAGCAGTACTTC.

This clonotype was found a few times. The chain is built from TRBV7-2 and TRBJ2-2, with D tentatively TRBD2 (6 bases). The V gene lost 7 bases and the J gene lost 2 bases, with 17 bases spanning the gap. Germline assignment: CDR1 SGHTA and CDR2 FQGNSA. This CDR3 region has 16 residues. The CDR3 here is CASISGGSRNTGELFF. The CDR3 DNA sequence: TGTGCCAGCATCTCCGGGGGTAGCCGAAACACCGGGGAGCTGTTTTTT.

The table lists this clonotype with a few counts. This chain uses TRBV7-2 with TRBJ1-1; D gene ambiguous. The CDR3 spans 14 residues. The germline V and J ends were trimmed by 0 bases and 1 base, with 6 bases remaining between them. Germline loops: CDR1 SGHTA, CDR2 FQGNSA. CDR3 protein: CASSLAWGNTEAFF. The CDR3 nucleotides are TGTGCCAGCAGCTTAGCGTGGGGGAACACTGAAGCTTTCTTT.

V and J are TRBV29-1 and TRBJ2-3, with 7 bases that match TRBD2. Losses at the gene ends were 7 bases for V and 4 bases for J; bases not matched to a gene: 8. This CDR3 is built from 13 residues. Per germline, CDR1 SQVTM and CDR2 ANQGSEA. In nucleotides, the CDR3 is TGCAGCGAACGGCTAGCGGTCTCAGATACGCAGTATTTT. As protein: CSERLAVSDTQYF.

The chain has TRBV5-4 and TRBJ2-1; no firm D call. CDR3 length equals 13 residues. The germline gives CDR1 SGHNT, CDR2 YYREEE (reference sequence). V dropped 3 bases and J dropped 5 bases, with 9 bases sitting between them. CDR3 coding DNA: TGTGCCAGCAGCTCTAATATGAACAATGAGCAGTTCTTC. Translation: CASSSNMNNEQFF. Looking up the rest from reference TRBV5-4 and TRBJ2-1 gives the full variable domain: ETGVTQSPTHLIKTRGQQVTLRCSSQSGHNTVSWYQQALGQGPQFIFQYYREEENGRGNFPPRFSGLQFPNYSSELNVNALELDDSALYLCASSSNMNNEQFFGPGTRLTVL.

The table lists this clonotype with a few counts. The chain joins TRBV5-1 to TRBJ2-2, with D unclear. Germline V gene data show CDR1 as SGHRS and CDR2 as YFSETQ. With 1 base removed from V and 4 bases from J, the gap between germline ends came to 11 bases. The CDR3 extends over 15 amino acids. The CDR3 nucleotides read TGCGCCAGCAGCTTGCAGACGGCGACCACCGGGGAGCTGTTTTTT. It encodes CASSLQTATTGELFF. Looking up the rest from reference TRBV5-1 and TRBJ2-2 gives the full variable domain: KAGVTQTPRYLIKTRGQQVTLSCSPISGHRSVSWYQQTPGQGLQFLFEYFSETQRNKGNFPGRFSGRQFSNSRSEMNVSTLELGDSALYLCASSLQTATTGELFFGEGSRLTVL.

This clonotype was detected only a few times. This sequence joins TRBV12-3 or TRBV12-4 and TRBJ2-1; D gene ambiguous. V gave up 6 bases and J gave up 6 bases, with 9 bases separating them. The CDR3 totals 12 residues. The DNA of the CDR3 is TGTGCCAGCAGCGGACCGATCAATGAGCAGTTCTTC. As protein: CASSGPINEQFF.

Only a few counts were recorded for this clonotype. The chain carries TRBV28 and TRBJ1-1, with 12 nucleotides matching TRBD1. CDR1 is MDHEN and CDR2 is SYDVKM in the germline V gene. The CDR3 is made up of 15 amino acids. After removal of 5 bases from V and 5 bases from J, the junction contained 6 bases not matched to a gene. For the CDR3, the DNA is TGTGCCAGCAGTGCTGGGACAGGGGGCCGGACTGAAGCTTTCTTT. It codes for CASSAGTGGRTEAFF. Drawing the rest from reference TRBV28 and TRBJ1-1, the complete variable domain is DVKVTQSSRYLVKRTGEKVFLECVQDMDHENMFWYRQDPGLGLRLIYFSYDVKMKEKGDIPEGYSVSREKKERFSLILESASTNQTSMYLCASSAGTGGRTEAFFGQGTRLTVV.

About this clonotype itself: Mismatch with germline at one junction end may stem from a read error. The chain combines TRBV12-3 or TRBV12-4 with TRBJ1-5; D is unclear. There are 14 residues in the CDR3. The CDR3 nucleotides read TGTGCCAGCAGTTTAGGCAATAGCAATCAGCCCCATCATTTT. This encodes CASSLGNSNQPHHF.

The gene calls are TRBV7-9 and TRBJ2-7; D not resolved. The CDR3 loop spans 14 amino acids. The germline V and J ends were trimmed by 3 bases and 3 bases, with 12 bases remaining between them. Germline assignment: CDR1 SEHNR and CDR2 FQNEAQ (reference sequence). The chain's CDR3 is CASSFYPRNYEQYF. The CDR3 DNA reads TGTGCCAGCAGCTTCTATCCGCGAAACTACGAGCAGTACTTC.

This clonotype was seen many times. CDR3 in DNA: TGTGCCAGCAGCCCACGGACAGGGCCCAGCACCGGGGAGCTGTTTTTT. Protein: CASSPRTGPSTGELFF. The rearrangement uses TRBV11-2 and TRBJ2-2; 8 nucleotides agree with TRBD1. Germline V gene data show CDR1 as SGHAT and CDR2 as FQNNGV. The V segment lost 5 bases and the J segment 4 bases; nucleotides outside the gene matches: 9. This CDR3 is built from 16 residues.

This clonotype was observed a few times. V gene TRBV3-1 combines with J gene TRBJ2-5; 7 nucleotides line up with TRBD2. The junction had 8 bases not matched to a gene; V was cut back by 7 bases and J by 3 bases. The CDR3 is 14 residues long. CDR1 and CDR2 (germline): LGHDT, YNNKEL (reference sequence). The DNA of the CDR3 is TGTGCCAGCACCCCCGGGACTACCAAAGAGACCCAGTACTTC. It yields the protein CASTPGTTKETQYF.

This clonotype was picked up many times. CDR3 in amino acids: CASSGERESYNSPLHF. CDR3 nucleotide sequence: TGTGCCAGCAGTGGGGAAAGGGAATCCTATAATTCACCCCTCCACTTT. V usage is TRBV28 and J usage is TRBJ1-6, with D hard to call. Germline CDR1 MDHEN, CDR2 SYDVKM. V lost 5 bases, J lost 1 base, and 12 bases lay in between. CDR3 length: 16 residues.